Listed below are T cell receptor beta chains from one sample, sequenced in a study of cytomegalovirus exposure and HLA in healthy donors. The protocol was immunoSEQ multiplex PCR, while the TCRdb copy is restricted to in-frame clones and leaves out a portion. Of under 200,000 clones listed, around 74% are singletons. The sequencing input was PBMCs. The origin of the receptors is a female donor in good health and CMV-seronegative. Each CDR3 is given with its conserved first and last residue. D genes are given only for firm matches. Some rows have no size entry. The others give once, few or many, or a class for an expanded clone.

>TRBV9|-|TRBJ1-1|-
CASSVGAGNMNTEAFF
TGTGCCAGCAGCGTAGGTGCAGGGAACATGAACACTGAAGCTTTCTTT
>TRBV6-6|-|TRBJ2-3|-
CASSHRGESDTQYF
TGTGCCAGCAGCCACCGTGGGGAGTCAGATACGCAGTATTTT
>TRBV19|TRBD1|TRBJ1-2|-
CASSGQGFYGYTF
TGTGCCAGTAGTGGACAGGGGTTCTATGGCTACACCTTC
>TRBV27|TRBD1|TRBJ2-6|-
CASSPGQVYSGANVLTF
TGTGCCAGCAGTCCGGGACAGGTTTACTCTGGGGCCAACGTCCTGACTTTC
>TRBV27|TRBD1|TRBJ2-3|-
CASNLRGQGNITDTQYF
TGTGCCAGCAACCTTAGGGGACAGGGGAATATCACAGATACGCAGTATTTT
>TRBV19|-|TRBJ1-1|-
CASTLTGVSEAFF
TGTGCCAGTACCCTAACGGGGGTAAGTGAAGCTTTCTTT
>TRBV7-9|-|TRBJ1-1|-
CASSLAGSKPEAFF
TGTGCCAGCAGCTTAGCCGGGTCGAAGCCTGAAGCTTTCTTT
>TRBV4-2|TRBD2|TRBJ2-2|-
CASSQDIASGNTGELFF
TGTGCCAGCAGCCAAGATATTGCTAGCGGGAACACCGGGGAGCTGTTTTTT
>TRBV28|-|TRBJ1-2|once
CASSGPEGNYGYTF
TGTGCCAGCAGTGGGCCGGAGGGGAACTATGGCTACACCTTC
>TRBV2|TRBD1|TRBJ1-6|-
CASSDDRALHNSPLHF
TGTGCCAGCAGTGATGACAGGGCTTTACATAATTCACCCCTCCACTTT